The source of this T cell receptor beta chain is a study of blood T cell repertoires in COVID-19. The overall study: COVID-19 samples collected from the United States, Italy and Spain covered acute and convalescent phases. Nucleic acid was either cDNA or gDNA, and it came from T cells, B-cell-depleted T cells, or PBMCs.

V shed 3 bases, J shed 6 bases, and the junction held 8 bases outside the gene matches. This CDR3 region has 15 residues. Germline-derived CDR1 and CDR2 are KGHSH and LQKENI. Assay: immunoSEQ multiplex PCR; the TCRdb copy retains only in-frame clones and omits some. The sample includes some 150,000 clones, roughly 90% of them seen just once. In its sample, this clone was seen a few times. The rearrangement joins TRBV18 to TRBJ2-7, with 10 nucleotides matching TRBD1. The source is a woman under 40 with acute COVID-19. The sequenced sample consisted of PBMCs or T cells enriched from blood (not recorded which). The CDR3 nucleotides are TGTGCCAGCTCACCTTTAGACAGGGGGCGTAGCGAGCAGTACTTC. This translates into CASSPLDRGRSEQYF. Complete variable domain (other parts from reference TRBV18 and TRBJ2-7): NAGVMQNPRHLVRRRGQEARLRCSPMKGHSHVYWYRQLPEEGLKFMVYLQKENIIDESGMPKERFSAEFPKEGPSILRIQQVVRGDSAAYFCASSPLDRGRSEQYFGPGTRLTVT.